This TCR beta chain was sequenced during a study of neurological immune-mediated disorders. Trimming stripped 2 bases from V and 5 bases from J, with 12 bases between. The CDR3 is 14 residues long. Germline CDR1 reads SGHTA; CDR2 reads FQGNSA. Study-wide results and limits: HTLV-1-associated myelopathy ranked highest for TCR clonal expansion and multiple sclerosis lowest, beneath healthy controls. Grouping of repertoires by phylogeny put those of 18 of 34 multiple sclerosis patients into a single related-CDR3 cluster, a possible signature.

TCRdb re-derived calls from the 5' RACE reads in MiXCR, one entry per CDR3 protein. This table has some 57,000 distinct CDR3 sequences, 3.8% appearing once. This clonotype appeared many times. Its antigen is still unknown. The source is a man between 60 and 75 years old with multiple sclerosis. The sample taken for sequencing was PBMCs. The J gene is TRBJ1-1, the V gene TRBV7-2; no reliable D call. In nucleotides, the CDR3 is TGTGCCAGCAGCTTATCGGGGAGCGGGACTGAAGCTTTCTTT. It yields the protein CASSLSGSGTEAFF.